The entry that follows covers one T cell receptor beta chain sequence. Its specificity is not known. The data derive from a study of graft-versus-host responses after intestinal transplantation. The method was immunoSEQ multiplex PCR; TCRdb's version includes in-frame clones alone and lacks a portion of them. The sample shows 95,000 to 150,000 clones, 90% to 95% of them seen only once. This receptor was obtained from a human donor who received an intestinal transplant. This sample comprised unstimulated CD4+ T cells sorted from spleen or lymph node cells, obtained before intestinal transplant.

The CDR3 DNA follows: TGTGCCAGCAGTTTAGGGTACGGCTACACCTTC. Translated, it gives CASSLGYGYTF. V is TRBV6-6 and J is TRBJ1-2; no definite D call. In germline, CDR1 is MNHNY, CDR2 SVGAGI (reference sequence). The CDR3 covers 11 residues. V was trimmed by 4 bases and J by 8 bases, leaving 8 bases between them.